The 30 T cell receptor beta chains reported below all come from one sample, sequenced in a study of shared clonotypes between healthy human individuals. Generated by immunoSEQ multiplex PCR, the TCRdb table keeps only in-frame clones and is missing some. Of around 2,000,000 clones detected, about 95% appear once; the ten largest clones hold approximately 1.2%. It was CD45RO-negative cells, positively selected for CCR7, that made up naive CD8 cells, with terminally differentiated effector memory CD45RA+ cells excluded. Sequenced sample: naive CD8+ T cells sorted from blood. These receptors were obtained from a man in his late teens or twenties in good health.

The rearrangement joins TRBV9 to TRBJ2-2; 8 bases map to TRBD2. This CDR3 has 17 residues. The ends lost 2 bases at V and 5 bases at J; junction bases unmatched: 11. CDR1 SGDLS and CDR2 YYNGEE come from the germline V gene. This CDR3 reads CASSVFTGGIGTGELFF. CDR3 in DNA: TGTGCCAGCAGCGTGTTCACGGGAGGGATCGGGACCGGGGAGCTGTTTTTT.

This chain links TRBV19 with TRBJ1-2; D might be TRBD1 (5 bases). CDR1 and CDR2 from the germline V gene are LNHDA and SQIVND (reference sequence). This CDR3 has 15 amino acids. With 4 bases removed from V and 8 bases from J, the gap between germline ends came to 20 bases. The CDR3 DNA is TGTGCCAGTAGTAGCCCCTTTCAGGGAGGTAGGGGCTACACCTTC. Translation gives CASSSPFQGGRGYTF.

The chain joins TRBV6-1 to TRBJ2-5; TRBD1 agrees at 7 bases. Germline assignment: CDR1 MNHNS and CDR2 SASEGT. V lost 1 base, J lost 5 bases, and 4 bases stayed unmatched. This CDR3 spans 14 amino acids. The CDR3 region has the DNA TGTGCCAGCAGTGAAGAAGGGGGCCGGGAGACCCAGTACTTC. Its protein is CASSEEGGRETQYF.

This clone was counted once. The CDR3 DNA reads as TGCGCCAGCAGTGAAAGCCAGGACAGCTACACAGATACGCAGTATTTT. Translating it yields CASSESQDSYTDTQYF. The V gene is TRBV10-1, the J gene TRBJ2-3; D is perhaps TRBD1 (6 bases). V lost 3 bases, J lost 2 bases, and 15 bases lay in between. The germline V gene encodes CDR1 WNHNN and CDR2 SYGVQD (reference sequence). The CDR3 is made up of 16 amino acids.

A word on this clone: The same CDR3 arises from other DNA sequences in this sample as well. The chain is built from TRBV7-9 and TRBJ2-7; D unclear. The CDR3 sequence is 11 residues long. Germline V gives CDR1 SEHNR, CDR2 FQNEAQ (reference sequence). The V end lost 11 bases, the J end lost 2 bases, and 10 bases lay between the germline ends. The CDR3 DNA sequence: TGTGCCTCCTCTTCGCCCTACGAGCAGTACTTC. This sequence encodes CASSSPYEQYF.

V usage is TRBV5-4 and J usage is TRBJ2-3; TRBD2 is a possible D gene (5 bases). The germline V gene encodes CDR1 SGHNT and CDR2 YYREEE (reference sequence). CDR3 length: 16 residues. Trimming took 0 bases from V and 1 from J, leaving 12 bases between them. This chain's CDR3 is CASSLVWERGTDTQYF. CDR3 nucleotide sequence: TGTGCCAGCAGCTTGGTGTGGGAGAGGGGCACAGATACGCAGTATTTT.

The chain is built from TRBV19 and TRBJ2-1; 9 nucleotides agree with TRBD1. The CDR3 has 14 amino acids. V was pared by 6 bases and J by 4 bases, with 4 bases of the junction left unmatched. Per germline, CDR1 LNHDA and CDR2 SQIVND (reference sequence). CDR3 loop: CASSWTGAYNEQFF. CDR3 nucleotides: TGTGCCAGTAGCTGGACAGGGGCGTACAATGAGCAGTTCTTC.

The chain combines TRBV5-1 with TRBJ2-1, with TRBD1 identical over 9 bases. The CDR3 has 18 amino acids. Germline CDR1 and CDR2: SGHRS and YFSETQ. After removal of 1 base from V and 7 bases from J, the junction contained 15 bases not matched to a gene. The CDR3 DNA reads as TGCGCCAGCAGCTTGTCACAGGGGGCGAAGGTCGACATGAATGAGCAGTTCTTC. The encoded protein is CASSLSQGAKVDMNEQFF.

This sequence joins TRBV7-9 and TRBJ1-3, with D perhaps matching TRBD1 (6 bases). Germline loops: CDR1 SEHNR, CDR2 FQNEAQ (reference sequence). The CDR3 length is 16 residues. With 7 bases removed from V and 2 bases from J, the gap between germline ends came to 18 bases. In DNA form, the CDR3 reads TGTGCCAGCACCCAGGATGGGGGCGATCCTGGAAACACCATATATTTT. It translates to CASTQDGGDPGNTIYF.

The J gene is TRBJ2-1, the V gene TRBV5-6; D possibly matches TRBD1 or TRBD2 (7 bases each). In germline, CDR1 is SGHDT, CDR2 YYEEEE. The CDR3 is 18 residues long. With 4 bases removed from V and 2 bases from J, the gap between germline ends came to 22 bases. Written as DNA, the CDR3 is TGTGCCAGCAGCCCCCACGGGGGGACAGATGCCCCCTACAATGAGCAGTTCTTC. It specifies CASSPHGGTDAPYNEQFF.

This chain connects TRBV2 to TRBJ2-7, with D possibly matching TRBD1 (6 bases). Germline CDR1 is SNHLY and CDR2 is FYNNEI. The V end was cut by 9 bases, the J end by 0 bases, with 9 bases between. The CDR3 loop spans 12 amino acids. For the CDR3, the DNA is TGTGCCAGGAGGGACATCTCCTACGAGCAGTACTTC. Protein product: CARRDISYEQYF.

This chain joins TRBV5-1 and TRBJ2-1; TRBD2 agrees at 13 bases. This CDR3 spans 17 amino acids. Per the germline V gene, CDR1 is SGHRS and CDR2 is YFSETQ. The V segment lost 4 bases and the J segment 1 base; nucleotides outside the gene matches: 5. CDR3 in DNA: TGCGCCAGCAGCATCGGACTAGCGGGAGAGTCCTACAATGAGCAGTTCTTC. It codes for CASSIGLAGESYNEQFF.

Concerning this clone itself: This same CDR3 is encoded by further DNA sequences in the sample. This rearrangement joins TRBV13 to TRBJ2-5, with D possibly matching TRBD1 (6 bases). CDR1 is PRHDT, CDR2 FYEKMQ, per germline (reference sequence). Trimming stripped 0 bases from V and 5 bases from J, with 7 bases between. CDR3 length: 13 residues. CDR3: CASSLGGGETQYF. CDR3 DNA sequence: TGTGCCAGCAGCTTAGGAGGGGGTGAGACCCAGTACTTC.

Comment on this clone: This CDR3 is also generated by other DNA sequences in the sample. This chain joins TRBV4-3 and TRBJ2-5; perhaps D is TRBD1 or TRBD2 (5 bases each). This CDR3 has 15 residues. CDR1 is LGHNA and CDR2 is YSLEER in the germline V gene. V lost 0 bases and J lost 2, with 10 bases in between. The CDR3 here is CASSQDSGQQETQYF. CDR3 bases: TGCGCCAGCAGCCAAGATTCGGGGCAGCAAGAGACCCAGTACTTC.

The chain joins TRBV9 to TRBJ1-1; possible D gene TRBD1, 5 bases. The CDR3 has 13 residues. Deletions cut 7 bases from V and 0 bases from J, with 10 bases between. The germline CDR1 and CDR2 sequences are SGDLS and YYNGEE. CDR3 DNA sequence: TGTGCCAGCGGGACCGGGATGAACACTGAAGCTTTCTTT. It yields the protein CASGTGMNTEAFF.

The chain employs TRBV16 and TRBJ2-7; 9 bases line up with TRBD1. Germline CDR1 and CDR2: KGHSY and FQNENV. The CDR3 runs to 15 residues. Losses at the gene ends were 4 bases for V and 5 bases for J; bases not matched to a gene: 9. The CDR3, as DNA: TGTGCCAGCAGCCTACCGGGACAGGGTGTCCACGAGCAGTACTTC. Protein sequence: CASSLPGQGVHEQYF.

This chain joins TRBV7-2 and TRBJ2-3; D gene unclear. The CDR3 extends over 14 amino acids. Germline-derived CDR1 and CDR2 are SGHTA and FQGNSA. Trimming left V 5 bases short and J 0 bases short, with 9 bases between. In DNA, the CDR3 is TGTGCCAGCAGCCCTTTGGGAAGCACAGATACGCAGTATTTT. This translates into CASSPLGSTDTQYF.

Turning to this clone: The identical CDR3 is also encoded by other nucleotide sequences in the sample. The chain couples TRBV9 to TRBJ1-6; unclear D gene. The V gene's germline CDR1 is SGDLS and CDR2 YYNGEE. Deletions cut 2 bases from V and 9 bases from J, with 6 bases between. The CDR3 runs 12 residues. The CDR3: CASSVSGSPLHF. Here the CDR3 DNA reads TGTGCCAGCAGCGTTAGCGGTTCACCCCTCCACTTT.

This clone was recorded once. The CDR3 region has the DNA TGTGCCAGCAGCCTTTATAGGGGGCGCGACGAGCAGTACTTC. This codes for CASSLYRGRDEQYF. V usage is TRBV4-2 and J usage is TRBJ2-7; 7 bases are shared with TRBD1. The V segment lost 4 bases and the J segment 5 bases; nucleotides outside the gene matches: 8. CDR1 LGHNA and CDR2 YNFKEQ come from the germline V gene. The CDR3 spans 14 residues.

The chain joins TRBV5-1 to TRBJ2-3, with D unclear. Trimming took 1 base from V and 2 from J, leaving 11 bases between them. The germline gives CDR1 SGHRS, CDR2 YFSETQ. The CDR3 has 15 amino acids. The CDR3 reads CASSLRLHTTDTQYF. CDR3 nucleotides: TGCGCCAGCAGCTTGCGATTGCACACCACAGATACGCAGTATTTT.

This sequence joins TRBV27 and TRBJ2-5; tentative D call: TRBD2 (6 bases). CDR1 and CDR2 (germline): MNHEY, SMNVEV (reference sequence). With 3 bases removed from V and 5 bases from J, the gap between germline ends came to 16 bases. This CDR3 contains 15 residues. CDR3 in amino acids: CASSLVGGGGETQYF. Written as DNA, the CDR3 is TGTGCCAGCAGTTTGGTCGGGGGAGGTGGTGAGACCCAGTACTTC.

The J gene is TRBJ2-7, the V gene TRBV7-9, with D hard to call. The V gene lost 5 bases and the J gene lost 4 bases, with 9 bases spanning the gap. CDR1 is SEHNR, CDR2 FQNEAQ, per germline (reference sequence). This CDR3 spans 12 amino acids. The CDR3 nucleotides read TGTGCCAGCAGCGGTACTGGGTACGAGCAGTACTTC. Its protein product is CASSGTGYEQYF.

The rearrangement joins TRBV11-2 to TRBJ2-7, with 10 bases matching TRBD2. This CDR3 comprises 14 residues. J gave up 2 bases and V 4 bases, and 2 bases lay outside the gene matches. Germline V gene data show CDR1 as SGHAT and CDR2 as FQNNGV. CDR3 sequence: CASSSSGGAYEQYF. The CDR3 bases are TGTGCCAGCAGCTCGAGCGGGGGGGCCTACGAGCAGTACTTC.

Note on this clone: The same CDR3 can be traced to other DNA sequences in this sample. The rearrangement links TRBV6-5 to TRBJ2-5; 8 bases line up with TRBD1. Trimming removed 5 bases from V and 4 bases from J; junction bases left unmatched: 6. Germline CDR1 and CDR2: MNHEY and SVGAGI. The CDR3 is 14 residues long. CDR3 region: CASSPGTGRETQYF. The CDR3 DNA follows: TGTGCCAGCAGTCCCGGGACAGGTCGAGAGACCCAGTACTTC.

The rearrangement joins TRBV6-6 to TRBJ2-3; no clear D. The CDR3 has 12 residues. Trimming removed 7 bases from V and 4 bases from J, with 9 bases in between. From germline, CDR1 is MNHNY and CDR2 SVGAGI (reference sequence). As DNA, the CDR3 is TGTGCCAGCAACCTCGCCCCAGATACGCAGTATTTT. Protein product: CASNLAPDTQYF.

The CDR3 reads CASSSRPEGNEQFF. CDR3 nucleotide sequence: TGTGCCAGTAGCTCGAGACCGGAAGGCAATGAGCAGTTCTTC. The chain is built from TRBV9 and TRBJ2-1; no clear D. The CDR3 is 14 amino acids. The germline V and J ends were trimmed by 8 bases and 6 bases, with 18 bases remaining between them. Germline V gene sequence: CDR1 SGDLS, CDR2 YYNGEE.

The CDR3 reads CATLQGAAGYTF. The CDR3, as DNA: TGTGCCACCTTACAGGGGGCGGCGGGCTACACCTTC. The chain links TRBV15 to TRBJ1-2; TRBD1 matches 9 bases. J lost 8 bases, V lost 8 bases, and 6 bases had no gene match. Germline V lookup: CDR1 LNHNV, CDR2 YYDKDF (reference sequence). The CDR3 runs to 12 residues.

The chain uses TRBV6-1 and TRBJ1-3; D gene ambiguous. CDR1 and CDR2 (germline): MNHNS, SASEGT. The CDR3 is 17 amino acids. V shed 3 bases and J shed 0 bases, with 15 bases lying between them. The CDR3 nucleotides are TGTGCCAGCAGTGAGAGTAGCACGCCGGCCTCTGGAAACACCATATATTTT. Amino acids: CASSESSTPASGNTIYF.

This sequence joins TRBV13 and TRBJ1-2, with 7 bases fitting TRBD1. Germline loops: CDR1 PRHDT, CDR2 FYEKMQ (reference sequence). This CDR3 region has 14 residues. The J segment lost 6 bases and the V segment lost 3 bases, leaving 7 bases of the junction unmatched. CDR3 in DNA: TGTGCCAGCAGCTTTAAGGGACAGCTTGATGGCTACACCTTC. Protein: CASSFKGQLDGYTF.

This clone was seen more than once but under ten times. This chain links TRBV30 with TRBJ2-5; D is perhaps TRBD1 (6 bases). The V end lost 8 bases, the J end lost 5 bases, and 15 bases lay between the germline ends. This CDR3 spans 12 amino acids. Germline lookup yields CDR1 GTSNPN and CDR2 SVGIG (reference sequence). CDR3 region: CARAGAGETQYF. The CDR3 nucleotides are TGTGCCCGGGCAGGGGCCGGGGAGACCCAGTACTTC.